This T cell receptor (beta chain) was retrieved from a study of cytomegalovirus exposure and HLA in healthy donors. Healthy bone marrow donors made up the donor group. For this clone: Its target is not known.

In the PCR, 60 Vbeta and 13 Jbeta primers were used. Repertoires were generated with immunoSEQ multiplex PCR, while TCRdb's copy carries only in-frame clones and drops some. This table has around 150,000 clones, around 72% appearing once. Study conclusions and caveats: Later analysis reportedly placed an Asian-associated ancestry cluster below the approximately 700-donor mean in N-insertions.

This CDR3 has 15 amino acids. Germline V gives CDR1 KGHSH, CDR2 LQKENI. V lost 0 bases and J lost 2, with 10 bases in between. This TCR was sampled from a man over 45 in good health and CMV-seropositive. Sequencing used PBMCs. The V call is TRBV18, the J call TRBJ1-1; no firm D call. The CDR3 here is CASSPPQPLNTEAFF. DNA for the CDR3: TGTGCCAGCTCACCACCACAGCCTCTTAACACTGAAGCTTTCTTT.